This T cell receptor (beta chain) was obtained from a study of Ad26.COV2.S vaccination and SARS-CoV-2 variants. Study-level results: Greater spike-specific TCR breadth was seen in vaccine recipients than in placebo recipients. The authors reported substantial breadth in spike-specific CD8+ and CD4+ T cell responses after vaccination. Non-spike TCR breadth did not differ much between vaccine and placebo recipients.

TCRdb's copy holds only in-frame clones and misses some; the assay was immunoSEQ multiplex PCR. The sample has roughly 380,000 clones, about 88% seen once. Germline CDR1 and CDR2: LNHDA and SQIVND (reference sequence). The CDR3 runs to 12 residues. V gave up 10 bases and J gave up 5 bases, with 14 bases separating them. Described treatment: roughly 18 received Ad26.COV2.S at low or high dose, single or two shots; about five received placebo; per-sample allocation not given. Samples analyzed were those drawn on day 63 after the first vaccine or placebo injection. In regard to this clone: Its antigen is currently unknown.

This sequence joins TRBV19 and TRBJ1-1, with D possibly matching TRBD1 (6 bases). The TCR sequence derives from a person between 18 and 65 years old who received the Ad26.COV2.S COVID-19 vaccine or a placebo. The sample here was peripheral blood, taken in a trial of Ad26.COV2.S vaccine versus placebo. The CDR3, as DNA: TGTGCCACCACCCTAGGGGGGACTGAAGCTTTCTTT. Translating it yields CATTLGGTEAFF.